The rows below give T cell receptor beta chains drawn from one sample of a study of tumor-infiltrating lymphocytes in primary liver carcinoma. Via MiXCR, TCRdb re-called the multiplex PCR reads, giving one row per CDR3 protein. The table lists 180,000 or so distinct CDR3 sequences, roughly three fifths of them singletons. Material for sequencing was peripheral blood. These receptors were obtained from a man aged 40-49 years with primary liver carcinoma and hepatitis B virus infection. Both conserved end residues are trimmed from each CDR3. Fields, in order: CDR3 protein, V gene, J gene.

CDR3aa: SALTSSGADTQY; v_gene: TRBV20-1; j_gene: TRBJ2-3
CDR3aa: ASSYGESYEQY; v_gene: TRBV6-5; j_gene: TRBJ2-7
CDR3aa: ASSLGQPGAYEQY; v_gene: TRBV11-2; j_gene: TRBJ2-7
CDR3aa: ASSVTTGGRQPQH; v_gene: TRBV6-1; j_gene: TRBJ1-5
CDR3aa: ASTPFNSGNTIY; v_gene: TRBV28; j_gene: TRBJ1-3
CDR3aa: ASSQGPAGDADTQY; v_gene: TRBV4-2; j_gene: TRBJ2-3
CDR3aa: ASTERQGGGGETQY; v_gene: TRBV6-1; j_gene: TRBJ2-5
CDR3aa: ASSQDFVGAQTQY; v_gene: TRBV4-2; j_gene: TRBJ2-5
CDR3aa: ASSQSRVGNTIY; v_gene: TRBV10-1; j_gene: TRBJ1-3
CDR3aa: TSSLGLLNTEAL; v_gene: TRBV11-2; j_gene: TRBJ1-1
CDR3aa: SAREPPPDEHF; v_gene: TRBV20-1; j_gene: TRBJ2-1
CDR3aa: ASSFVSQGARNEKLF; v_gene: TRBV11-2; j_gene: TRBJ1-4
CDR3aa: ACSLGGRHETQY; v_gene: TRBV11-2; j_gene: TRBJ2-5
CDR3aa: ASSQPTGGFYGYT; v_gene: TRBV4-1; j_gene: TRBJ1-2
CDR3aa: AISESLAGGKDTQY; v_gene: TRBV10-3; j_gene: TRBJ2-3
CDR3aa: ASAVKTGSTDTQY; v_gene: TRBV12-3/TRBV12-4; j_gene: TRBJ2-3
CDR3aa: ASSFGQAIYEQY; v_gene: TRBV11-2; j_gene: TRBJ2-7
CDR3aa: AISESGTSLSFYNEQF; v_gene: TRBV10-3; j_gene: TRBJ2-1
CDR3aa: ASSQLAARLDTQY; v_gene: TRBV6-5; j_gene: TRBJ2-3
CDR3aa: VSSLGQQGPYVYT; v_gene: TRBV11-2; j_gene: TRBJ1-2
CDR3aa: ASSFEIGTAEKLF; v_gene: TRBV11-1; j_gene: TRBJ1-4
CDR3aa: ASSFLAGADTQY; v_gene: TRBV11-2; j_gene: TRBJ2-3
CDR3aa: ASSQETGTGFVDEQY; v_gene: TRBV14; j_gene: TRBJ2-7
CDR3aa: ASSLGKLAELAKNIQY; v_gene: TRBV11-2; j_gene: TRBJ2-4
CDR3aa: ASSLWFYNEQF; v_gene: TRBV5-5; j_gene: TRBJ2-1
CDR3aa: ASSDGGVLSGNTIY; v_gene: TRBV11-2; j_gene: TRBJ1-3
CDR3aa: ASSRSSGSYNEQF; v_gene: TRBV4-1; j_gene: TRBJ2-1
CDR3aa: ASSYLEDTEAF; v_gene: TRBV6-6; j_gene: TRBJ1-1